The source of this T cell receptor (beta chain) is a study of blood T cell repertoires in COVID-19. The assay was immunoSEQ multiplex PCR, and TCRdb's table has in-frame clones only and misses some. The profile shows roughly 290,000 clones, roughly 85% of them singletons. This CDR3 comprises 15 residues. V lost 1 base and J lost 7, with 18 bases in between. From germline, CDR1 is SGHRS and CDR2 YFSETQ. Each participant's cohort was designated according to participant-reported clinical history. This TCR was recovered from a woman between 35 and 50 years old who had recovered from COVID-19. Sequenced: PBMCs or T cells enriched from blood (not recorded which). V is TRBV5-1 and J is TRBJ2-7; maybe TRBD2 (6 bases). CDR3: CASSLPGTSQLEQYF. CDR3 DNA: TGCGCCAGCAGCTTGCCCGGGACTTCTCAGTTGGAGCAGTACTTC. The full variable domain, rest sourced from reference TRBV5-1 and TRBJ2-7, is KAGVTQTPRYLIKTRGQQVTLSCSPISGHRSVSWYQQTPGQGLQFLFEYFSETQRNKGNFPGRFSGRQFSNSRSEMNVSTLELGDSALYLCASSLPGTSQLEQYFGPGTRLTVT.